This T cell receptor (beta chain) was obtained from a study of monozygotic twins with inflammatory bowel disease. Germline V gene data show CDR1 as SGHRS and CDR2 as YFSETQ. The CDR3 is 14 amino acids. Through template switching, UMIs that included a 6-nucleotide sample barcode were added. The cDNA of both the TCRalpha and TCRbeta chains was subjected to two nested PCRs of roughly 15 and 9 cycles. TCRdb reanalyzed the 5' RACE reads and collapses them to one entry per CDR3 protein, without DNA. The table lists fewer than 550,000 distinct CDR3 sequences. General study results and limits: IBD patients carried less diverse TCRbeta repertoires (inverse Simpson) than healthy co-twins.

Isolation of total RNA was performed on whole blood, with no prior T cell sorting. As regards this clonotype: Its antigen is not identified.

This clonotype originated in a human donor with ulcerative colitis or Crohn's disease, or a healthy co-twin of an affected twin (not recorded which). The chain uses TRBV5-1 and TRBJ2-1. Sequencing was done on a sample of blood. This chain's CDR3 is CASSSSLKGNEQFF.